This T cell receptor beta chain is drawn from a study of identical twins. There were only healthy Caucasians among the donors. cDNA carried unique molecular identifiers, and a universal primer site was added by template switching. TCRdb reprocessed the 5' RACE reads via MiXCR and lists one record per CDR3 protein. Of 240,000 or so distinct CDR3 sequences in the sample, 5.5% to 7% were seen once. Study-wide results and limits: Within cord blood, abundant beta clonotypes carried fewer insertions, but memory repertoires showed no such trend.

This clonotype was observed a handful of times. Its antigen is not known. These data were likewise used in another study, on yellow fever vaccine responses in identical twins.

The receptor's source is a young woman in good health. The sample consisted of memory (CD45RO+) T cells sorted from blood.

The CDR3 sequence: CATSSSPSGGETQYF. The CDR3 nucleotides read TGTGCCACCAGCTCGAGCCCTAGCGGGGGAGAGACCCAGTACTTC. The V gene is TRBV15, the J gene TRBJ2-5, with 10 nucleotides matching TRBD2. J lost 4 bases, V lost 5 bases, and 7 bases had no gene match. Germline V gene lookup returns CDR1 LNHNV and CDR2 YYDKDF (reference sequence). The CDR3 sequence is 15 residues long.